Listed below are T cell receptor beta chains from one sample, sequenced in a study of cytomegalovirus exposure and HLA in healthy donors. The data were produced by immunoSEQ multiplex PCR, yet TCRdb's version contains in-frame clones alone and is incomplete. Seen here are about 150,000 clones, approximately 73% observed once, and the top ten hold about 10%. Material for sequencing was PBMCs. The receptors here all came from a young man in good health and CMV-seropositive. CDR3s include the opening cysteine and the closing phenylalanine or tryptophan. The order of the fields is clone size, D gene, V gene, J gene, CDR3 DNA, CDR3 protein. A D gene is named only where the DNA matches it firmly. Size is omitted from some rows. Given values are once, few, many or a class for expanded clones.

>-|TRBD1|TRBV5-4|TRBJ1-1
TGTGCCAGCAGCTCGGCCGGGACAGCTCAAGAAGCTTTCTTT
CASSSAGTAQEAFF
>once|-|TRBV2|TRBJ1-1
TGTGCCAGCAGTGAAGCGCGGGAAGTCGACACTGAAGCTTTCTTT
CASSEAREVDTEAFF
>-|TRBD1|TRBV6-6|TRBJ1-2
TGTGCCAGCAGTAGGGTCCAACAGGGGGATGGCTACACCTTC
CASSRVQQGDGYTF
>-|TRBD1|TRBV18|TRBJ2-7
TGTGCCAGCTCTAGGACAGGGAACTACGAGCAGTACTTC
CASSRTGNYEQYF
>-|TRBD1|TRBV30|TRBJ1-2
TGTGCCTGGAGTACGGGACAGGGCAGTTATGGCTACACCTTC
CAWSTGQGSYGYTF
>-|TRBD1|TRBV23-1|TRBJ1-2
TGCGCCAGCAGTCAATCACGAGACAGGGGGCTCTATGGCTACACCTTC
CASSQSRDRGLYGYTF
>few|-|TRBV6-5|TRBJ1-1
TGTGCCAGCAGTTACGAACGGAGCACTGAAACTTTCTTT
CASSYERSTETFF
>-|TRBD1|TRBV7-9|TRBJ1-4
TGTGCCAGCAGCATCCGGGACAGGGGGCAAGGAAAACTGTTTTTT
CASSIRDRGQGKLFF
>few|TRBD2|TRBV4-2|TRBJ2-3
TGTGCCAGCAGCCAAGAGACTAGCGGGGCCAGCACAGATACGCAGTATTTT
CASSQETSGASTDTQYF
>few|-|TRBV28|TRBJ2-5
TGTGCCAGCGGGGGGGGCGAGTTGGAGACCCAGTACTTC
CASGGGELETQYF
>-|-|TRBV6-1|TRBJ2-4
TGTGCCAGCAGTGAGGGGAGGACCACCAAAAACATTCAGTACTTC
CASSEGRTTKNIQYF
>-|TRBD2|TRBV11-2|TRBJ2-1
TGTGCCAGCAGCTTAGTCCCTCTAGCGGGAGACTCCTACAATGAGCAGTTCTTC
CASSLVPLAGDSYNEQFF
>-|TRBD1|TRBV29-1|TRBJ2-7
TGCAGCGTTGAAAGACAGGGTGGGTACGAGCAGTACTTC
CSVERQGGYEQYF
>few|-|TRBV6-5|TRBJ1-1
TGTGCCAGCAGGGCGGGCCGTCTGAGAGAAGCTTTCTTT
CASRAGRLREAFF
>-|TRBD1|TRBV2|TRBJ1-3
TGTGCCAGCAGGCCCGGGACAGACGAAAACACCATATATTTT
CASRPGTDENTIYF
>-|TRBD1|TRBV28|TRBJ1-5
TGTGCCAGCAGTTTAAGGGTCAGGGGGAGCAATCAGCCCCAGCATTTT
CASSLRVRGSNQPQHF
>once|-|TRBV7-9|TRBJ2-7
TGTGCCAGCAGTACTACGAGCGCGGGCCACGAGCAGTACTTC
CASSTTSAGHEQYF
>few|-|TRBV28|TRBJ1-2
TGTGCCAGCAGGGGCCTCGAGAGCTATGGCTACACCTTC
CASRGLESYGYTF
>-|TRBD2|TRBV19|TRBJ2-5
TGTGCCACCCGATTAGTGGGAGGGAAGGCCGGGGAGACCCAGTACTTC
CATRLVGGKAGETQYF
>-|TRBD2|TRBV11-2|TRBJ2-7
TGTGCCAGCAGCCCCAGACTAGCGGGAGACACAGCCTACGAGCAGTACTTC
CASSPRLAGDTAYEQYF
>once|TRBD2|TRBV27|TRBJ2-5
TGTGCCAGCAGTCTTCATCCGACTAGCGGGAGCGATCAAGAGACCCAGTACTTC
CASSLHPTSGSDQETQYF
>few|-|TRBV12-5|TRBJ2-7
TGTGCTAGTGGTTTGGTACTTCGGGGGGCGCTGGACGAGCAGTACTTC
CASGLVLRGALDEQYF
>-|-|TRBV7-9|TRBJ2-3
TGTGCCGTCGGTACAGATACGCAGTATTTT
CAVGTDTQYF
>-|TRBD2|TRBV14|TRBJ2-1
TGTGCCAGCAGCCAAAAGTGGTGGACTAGCGGGAGCATCCACAATGAGCAGTTCTTC
CASSQKWWTSGSIHNEQFF
>once|TRBD2|TRBV7-2|TRBJ2-3
TGTGCCAGCAGCTTAGGGCTAGCGGGAGGCACAGATACGCAGTATTTT
CASSLGLAGGTDTQYF
>-|TRBD2|TRBV6-5|TRBJ2-7
TGTGCCAGCAGTTACTCAGGACTAGCGGGCCACGAGCAGTACTTC
CASSYSGLAGHEQYF
>few|-|TRBV19|TRBJ1-3
TGTGCCAGTAGTGGACTCCCAGGGGTTCCTGGAAACACCATATATTTT
CASSGLPGVPGNTIYF
>-|-|TRBV5-5|TRBJ1-1
TGTGCCAGCAGCTTGGCCGGGGGTCAGAACACTGAAGCTTTCTTT
CASSLAGGQNTEAFF
>-|-|TRBV7-7|TRBJ2-3
TGTGCCAGCAGCTTAGGGCGTGGAGGGGGCCCAGATACGCAGTATTTT
CASSLGRGGGPDTQYF
>-|-|TRBV18|TRBJ2-2
TGTGCCAGCTCTGGGATGGGGGCGACCGGGGAGCTGTTTTTT
CASSGMGATGELFF
>few|-|TRBV19|TRBJ1-2
TGTGCCAGTACCGAACAGGGAAAGCTAAACTATGGCTACACCTTC
CASTEQGKLNYGYTF
>-|-|TRBV2|TRBJ2-7
TGTGCCAGCAGTGAAACAGACTACGAGCAGTACTTC
CASSETDYEQYF
>-|TRBD1|TRBV9|TRBJ2-1
TGTGCCAGCAGTGGACAGGAAGGGTCATACAATGAGCAGTTCTTC
CASSGQEGSYNEQFF
>-|-|TRBV27|TRBJ1-2
TGTGCCAGCAGTTTATCGCCGCGGAGTGGCTACACCTTC
CASSLSPRSGYTF
>few|-|TRBV5-1|TRBJ1-2
TGCGCCAGCAGCTTGCAGGGGCCTAGAGCTAACTATGGCTACACCTTC
CASSLQGPRANYGYTF
>once|TRBD1|TRBV19|TRBJ2-7
TGTGCCAGTAGTAACCTCGGACAGGCCGGCCACGAGCAGTACTTC
CASSNLGQAGHEQYF
>-|-|TRBV4-1|TRBJ1-1
TGCGCCAGCAGCCAAGAGCAAATTCAGGGGATTGAAGCTTTCTTT
CASSQEQIQGIEAFF
>-|TRBD1|TRBV7-9|TRBJ2-5
TGTGCCAGCAGCCAGGGGGAGGAGACCCAGTACTTC
CASSQGEETQYF
>few|TRBD2|TRBV2|TRBJ2-1
TGTGCCAGCGGGACTAGCGGTAACAATGAGCAGTTCTTC
CASGTSGNNEQFF
>-|-|TRBV5-1|TRBJ1-1
TGCGCCAGCAGCTTGATGGCAGGGCCTGAAGCTTTCTTT
CASSLMAGPEAFF
>-|TRBD2|TRBV7-8|TRBJ2-7
TGTGCCAGCAGCTCCGTCTACAGTGGGACTAGCGGGAGCGTATTGTCCTACGAGCAGTACTTC
CASSSVYSGTSGSVLSYEQYF
>-|-|TRBV2|TRBJ1-2
TGTGCCAGCAGTTTGAGAAAACTCGACTATGGCTACACCTTC
CASSLRKLDYGYTF
>few|-|TRBV28|TRBJ2-7
TGTGCCAGCCACCGCGGGGAAGCATCCTACGAGCAGTACTTC
CASHRGEASYEQYF
>-|-|TRBV15|TRBJ1-1
TGTGCCACCAGCAGAGGGGGGGGGCGGAACACTGAAGCTTTCTTT
CATSRGGGRNTEAFF
>-|-|TRBV7-9|TRBJ1-2
TGTGCCAGCAGCGAAGCATGGCGGGATGCGGAGGGCTACACCTTC
CASSEAWRDAEGYTF
>-|-|TRBV7-8|TRBJ2-1
TGTGCCAGCAGTAGTACAGGGTTTGTGAATGAGCAGTTCTTC
CASSSTGFVNEQFF
>-|TRBD1|TRBV5-4|TRBJ1-2
TGTGCCAGCAGCTCCGGGACAGAAGCTAACTATGGCTACACCTTC
CASSSGTEANYGYTF
>once|-|TRBV9|TRBJ2-1
TGTGCCAGCAGCGTTGAGGGGAGGCCCTACAATGAGCAGTTCTTC
CASSVEGRPYNEQFF
>-|TRBD2|TRBV11-2|TRBJ2-1
TGTGCCAGCAGCGGGCAGGCGGGAGGGATATACAATGAGCAGTTCTTC
CASSGQAGGIYNEQFF
>-|TRBD2|TRBV30|TRBJ2-1
TGTGCCTGGAATGGACTAGCGGGAGACAGTGAGCAGTTCTTC
CAWNGLAGDSEQFF
>-|-|TRBV6-5|TRBJ1-2
TGTGCCAGCAGTTACTTCCCAGGCAAGGACTATGGCTACACCTTC
CASSYFPGKDYGYTF
>-|TRBD1|TRBV19|TRBJ2-6
TGTGCCAGTAGTACCGAGACAGGGGGTGGGGCCAACGTCCTGACTTTC
CASSTETGGGANVLTF
>-|-|TRBV19|TRBJ2-2
TGTGCCAGTTCACGGGGGGACACCGTCACCGGGGAGCTGTTTTTT
CASSRGDTVTGELFF